The clone carrying this T cell receptor (beta chain) was seen a handful of times. The target antigen is unknown. The data were obtained in a study of beta chain features in type 1 diabetes. Looking at the study overall: Age, gender, cell numbers and subset yield matched between patients and controls.

There was one heparinised blood draw per donor, averaging approximately 120 mL. General study points: Shortening of TCRB CDR3s, moderate but significant, appeared in all four CD4+ subsets of Type 1 diabetes patients.

Expressed TCRB transcripts were sequenced because the isolated RNA had all been reverse transcribed beforehand. Naive, central memory and regulatory T cell samples came to a mean of approximately 3.3 million reads. Repertoires were generated with immunoSEQ multiplex PCR, while TCRdb's copy carries only in-frame clones and drops some. Of around 430,000 clones detected, over 25% appear once; the ten largest clones hold around 0.065%. The source of this sequence is a man between 18 and 29 years old in good health. The material sequenced was naive CD4+ T cells from blood.

CDR3 in DNA: TGTGCCAGCAATAACGACGGGCTAGATACGCAGTATTTT. Protein product: CASNNDGLDTQYF. The chain uses TRBV2 and TRBJ2-3; D gene ambiguous. The CDR3 has 13 residues. Trimming pared 7 bases from V and 5 bases from J, leaving 13 bases between. Germline V lookup: CDR1 SNHLY, CDR2 FYNNEI.